This T cell receptor (beta chain) was recovered during a study of T-cell reconstitution after alpha-beta-depleted transplantation in children. Researchers prepared the TCRbeta library using unique molecular identifiers, the study reports. TCRdb recomputed calls from the PCR reads with MiXCR, one row per CDR3 protein. The sample has roughly 420,000 distinct CDR3 sequences; roughly 17% are singletons. Regarding this clonotype: Its antigen is unknown.

Overall study results and limits: T-cell numbers and diversity one year post-transplant derived largely from freshly generated T cells. Several hundred expanded graft clones reportedly were the source of alpha-beta T cells about two months after transplant.

This sample comprised PBMCs, mostly from graft donor cells, obtained 360 days after TCRalphabeta/CD19-depleted stem cell transplant. This TCR was sampled from a boy in the first two years of life who had a stem cell transplant for Wiskott-Aldrich syndrome, so the T cells may come from the graft donor.

CDR3 protein: CASSLVPQGLRNYEQYF. CDR3 bases: TGCGCCAGCAGCTTGGTTCCACAGGGCCTTAGAAACTACGAGCAGTACTTC. The chain employs TRBV5-1 and TRBJ2-7; the D gene is possibly TRBD1 (6 bases). Germline V lookup: CDR1 SGHRS, CDR2 YFSETQ. Trimming took off 0 bases at V and 3 bases at J, with 19 bases between the two ends. This CDR3 has 17 amino acids. Full variable domain (rest looked up from reference TRBV5-1 and TRBJ2-7): KAGVTQTPRYLIKTRGQQVTLSCSPISGHRSVSWYQQTPGQGLQFLFEYFSETQRNKGNFPGRFSGRQFSNSRSEMNVSTLELGDSALYLCASSLVPQGLRNYEQYFGPGTRLTVT.